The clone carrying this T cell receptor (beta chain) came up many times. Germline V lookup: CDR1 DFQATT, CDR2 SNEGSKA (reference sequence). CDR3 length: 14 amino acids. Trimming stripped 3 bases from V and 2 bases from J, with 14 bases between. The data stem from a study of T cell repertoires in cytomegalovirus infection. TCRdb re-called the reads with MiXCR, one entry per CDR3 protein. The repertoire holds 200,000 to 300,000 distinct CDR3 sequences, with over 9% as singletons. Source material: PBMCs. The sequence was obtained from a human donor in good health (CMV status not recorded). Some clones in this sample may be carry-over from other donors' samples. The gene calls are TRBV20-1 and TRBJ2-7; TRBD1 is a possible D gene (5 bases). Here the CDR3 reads CSARTHSDTYEQYF. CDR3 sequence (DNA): TGCAGTGCTAGGACGCATTCGGACACCTACGAGCAGTACTTC.